This T cell receptor beta chain emerged from a study of T cell clonality in common variable immunodeficiency. CVID subjects were neither ill nor on immunomodulatory or immunosuppressive medication at sampling. Blood samples were heparinized, roughly 4.5 to 8.5 ml per donor. The CDR3 contains 15 residues. Germline values: CDR1 SGHRS, CDR2 YFSETQ. V shed 2 bases and J shed 0 bases, with 6 bases lying between them. Some clones are missing from TCRdb's copy, which holds only in-frame ones; the method was immunoSEQ multiplex PCR. The profile covers around 9,600 clones, none occurring a single time. This clone was observed at least ten times. Its antigen remains unidentified. The read ends 3 residues early relative to the CDR3; the germline J gene fills the gap. Study results and limitations: Reportedly, TCR beta sequences from common variable immunodeficiency showed fewer deletions and N-nucleotide insertions. Repertoire-complication correlations in CVID were limited by patient heterogeneity. CVID subjects shared fewer TCRbeta clones than healthy controls did.

The origin of this receptor is a human donor with common variable immunodeficiency. V and J are TRBV5-1 and TRBJ2-6, with a weak D call TRBD1 (5 bases). Sequencing used peripheral blood mononuclear cells. The CDR3 sequence is CASSFDSSGANVLTF. CDR3 DNA (partial): TGCGCCAGCAGCTTCGACAGCTCTGGGGCCAACGTC.